This T cell receptor beta chain was sequenced in a study of Tregs in tolerant kidney transplant recipients. The table came from immunoSEQ multiplex PCR; TCRdb's copy has only in-frame clones and leaves some out. The sample gives about 60,000 clones, roughly 92% of which show up once; about 10% is in the top ten. Germline assignment: CDR1 LGHNA and CDR2 YSLEER. This CDR3 spans 17 amino acids. Germline trimming cut 1 base from V and 4 bases from J; bases unmatched to any gene: 10. This clonotype was sampled from a human donor who received a combined kidney and bone marrow transplant. V is TRBV4-3 and J is TRBJ2-5; 9 nucleotides agree with TRBD2. This sample comprised CD8+ T cells from blood, obtained before the transplant. The CDR3 is CASSQVGIAGEIETQYF. The CDR3 coding sequence is TGCGCCAGCAGCCAAGTAGGAATAGCGGGAGAGATAGAGACCCAGTACTTC.